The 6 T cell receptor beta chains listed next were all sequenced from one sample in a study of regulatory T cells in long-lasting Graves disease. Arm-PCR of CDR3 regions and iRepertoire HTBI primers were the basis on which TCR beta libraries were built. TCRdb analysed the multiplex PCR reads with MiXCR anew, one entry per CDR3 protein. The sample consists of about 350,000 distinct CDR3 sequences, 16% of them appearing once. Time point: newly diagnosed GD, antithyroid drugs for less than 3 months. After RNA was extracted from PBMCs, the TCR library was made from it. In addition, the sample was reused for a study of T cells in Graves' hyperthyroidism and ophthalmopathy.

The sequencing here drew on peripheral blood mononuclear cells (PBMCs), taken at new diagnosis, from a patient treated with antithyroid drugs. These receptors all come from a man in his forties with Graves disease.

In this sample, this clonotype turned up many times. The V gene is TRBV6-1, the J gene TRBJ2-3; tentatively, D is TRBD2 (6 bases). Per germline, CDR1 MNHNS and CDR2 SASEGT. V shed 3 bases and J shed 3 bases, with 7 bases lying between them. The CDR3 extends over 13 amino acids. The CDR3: CASSDGTTDTQYF. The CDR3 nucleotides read TGTGCCAGCAGTGACGGGACTACAGATACGCAGTATTTT.

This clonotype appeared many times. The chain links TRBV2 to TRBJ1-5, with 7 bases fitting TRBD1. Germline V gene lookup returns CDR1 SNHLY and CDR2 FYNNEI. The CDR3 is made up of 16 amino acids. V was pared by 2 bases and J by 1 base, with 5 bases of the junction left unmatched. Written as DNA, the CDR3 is TGTGCCAGCAGTGAACAGGACAGGCGGAGCAATCAGCCCCAGCATTTT. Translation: CASSEQDRRSNQPQHF.

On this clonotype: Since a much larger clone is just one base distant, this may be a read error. CDR3 nucleotides: TGTGCCCGCTCACCACCGAATAGTCAGGAGACCCAGTACTTC. It is translated as CARSPPNSQETQYF. The chain employs TRBV18 and TRBJ2-5; no definite D call. This CDR3 spans 14 amino acids. The germline gives CDR1 KGHSH, CDR2 LQKENI.

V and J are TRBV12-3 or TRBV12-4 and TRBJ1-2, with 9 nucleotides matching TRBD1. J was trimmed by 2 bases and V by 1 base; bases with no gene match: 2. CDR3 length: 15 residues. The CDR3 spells CASSLGGTGNYGYTF. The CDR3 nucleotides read TGTGCCAGCAGTTTAGGAGGGACAGGGAACTATGGCTACACCTTC.

CDR3 nucleotide sequence: TGTGCCAGCAGCCGAATCGTGGAGGACGAGCAGTACTTC. Its protein is CASSRIVEDEQYF. The chain couples TRBV12-3 or TRBV12-4 to TRBJ2-7, with D perhaps matching TRBD2 (5 bases). The CDR3 is made up of 13 amino acids. The V and J ends lost 6 bases and 5 bases respectively, with 14 bases between them.

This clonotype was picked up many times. Written as DNA, the CDR3 is TGTGCCAGCAGTGACAAGAACACTGAAGCTTTCTTT. This sequence encodes CASSDKNTEAFF. The gene calls are TRBV28 and TRBJ1-1; D gene uncertain. CDR1 is MDHEN, CDR2 SYDVKM, per germline. The CDR3 is 12 amino acids. V lost 5 bases to trimming and J lost 1 base, with 5 bases between them.